This T cell receptor (beta chain) was sequenced in a study of spatial heterogeneity in lung cancer. The study's findings and limits: Among blood samples, ubiquitous expanded tumor TCRs appeared more at resection than at follow-up.

Noted time point: sample taken at primary tumor resection. The input material, whole RNA from tumor, nontumor lung or frozen PBMC, was sequenced unsorted. Turning to this clonotype: Its antigen is undetermined.

The CDR3 totals 15 residues. The V end was cut by 6 bases, the J end by 0 bases, with 12 bases between. Germline CDR1 reads LNHDA; CDR2 reads SQIVND (reference sequence). TCRdb reprocessed the 5' RACE reads with MiXCR, giving one entry per CDR3 protein. The table records about 42,000 distinct CDR3 sequences, 6% to 7.5% of them present only once. Sequencing used PBMCs, obtained at surgery. This clonotype was sampled from a female donor with early-stage non-small cell lung cancer. The chain uses TRBV19 and TRBJ2-1; D may correspond to TRBD1 or TRBD2 (6 bases each). The DNA for the CDR3 is TGTGCCAGTAGCCGGGGGCCAGTCTCCTACAATGAGCAGTTCTTC. Its translation is CASSRGPVSYNEQFF.